This TCR beta chain originates from a study of shared clonotypes between healthy human individuals. Whole-study findings and limits: Clonotype sharing among donors was thought likely to change with sequencing depth.

The CDR3 length is 14 residues. Germline V gene data show CDR1 as SGHTS and CDR2 as YDEGEE. The V and J ends lost 3 bases and 5 bases, in that order; junction bases with no gene match: 2. On this clone: Its specificity is not known.

Clones were sequenced by immunoSEQ multiplex PCR, and TCRdb holds only the in-frame ones, with some missing. Found here are some 2,500,000 clones, approximately 93% of them singletons; the top ten hold approximately 0.36%. The chain links TRBV5-8 to TRBJ2-1; 10 bases line up with TRBD1. Sequenced: naive CD4+ T cells from PBMCs. Subset: CD45RA+ positively selected. The TCR comes from a man younger than 35 in good health. Some clones in this sample may be carry-over from other donors' samples. CDR3 DNA: TGTGCCAGCAGCTCCGGGACAGGGGACAATGAGCAGTTCTTC. It yields the protein CASSSGTGDNEQFF.